A single sample gave rise to the 5 T cell receptor beta chains below, sequenced in a study of CD8+ T cells in alopecia areata (dated by TCRdb to between 2017 and 2018). The time point label, read with the paper, signifies: roughly 24 weeks on oral tofacitinib. In light of the paper, this sample's treatment or condition label describes: oral pan-JAK inhibitor, 5-10 mg twice daily. Libraries were constructed by the immunoSEQ multiplex PCR assay. RNA was extracted from all samples and reverse transcribed into cDNA, which served as template for TCR sequencing. Drawn from immuneACCESS, this table holds only the in-frame rearrangements with V and J called that TCRdb kept. Clones are partly lost; checked studies trace under half to an unresolved V gene and leave the rest unexplained. This sample is represented by approximately 150,000 clones; approximately 60% of them were singletons. The ten largest clones take up 12% to 15% of the sample.

Material: CD4+ T cells sorted from blood, obtained at week 24, from a patient treated with tofacitinib. The origin of the receptors is a human donor with alopecia areata.

V gene TRBV10-3 combines with J gene TRBJ1-1; TRBD1 is a possible D gene (6 bases). The CDR3 has 15 residues. Deletions cut 5 bases from V and 3 bases from J, with 16 bases between. Per the germline V gene, CDR1 is ENHRY and CDR2 is SYGVKD. The CDR3: CAISWDKLRDTEAFF. The CDR3 nucleotides read TGTGCCATCAGTTGGGACAAACTGAGGGACACTGAAGCTTTCTTT.

This clone has a handful of counts. The J gene is TRBJ2-5, the V gene TRBV6-5; D is perhaps TRBD2 (6 bases). CDR3 length equals 16 residues. Between the trimmed V and J ends, which lost 4 bases and 5 bases, there was a span of 20 bases. Germline loops: CDR1 MNHEY, CDR2 SVGAGI. CDR3 nucleotide sequence: TGTGCCAGCAGTTCAGCTAAAGGCGGAGGAGGGGAGACCCAGTACTTC. As protein: CASSSAKGGGGETQYF.

The chain links TRBV9 to TRBJ2-5, with 15 bases matching TRBD2. Germline V lookup: CDR1 SGDLS, CDR2 YYNGEE. This CDR3 region has 17 residues. Trimming at V came to 4 bases and at J to 5 bases, leaving 9 bases not matched to a gene. CDR3 amino acids: CASSPRGLAGGGETQYF. Here the CDR3 DNA reads TGTGCCAGCAGCCCTCGGGGACTAGCGGGGGGAGGCGAGACCCAGTACTTC.

The DNA of the CDR3 is TGCAGCGTTGGGGTGGCAGAGACCCAGTACTTC. This translates into CSVGVAETQYF. The rearrangement links TRBV29-1 to TRBJ2-5; D not resolved. Germline-derived CDR1 and CDR2 are SQVTM and ANQGSEA. V lost 4 bases to trimming and J lost 4 bases, with 7 bases between them. The CDR3 totals 11 residues. Using reference TRBV29-1 and TRBJ2-5 for the parts outside the CDR3, the full variable domain is SAVISQKPSRDICQRGTSLTIQCQVDSQVTMMFWYRQQPGQSLTLIATANQGSEATYESGFVIDKFPISRPNLTFSTLTVSNMSPEDSSIYLCSVGVAETQYFGPGTRLLVL.

In this sample, this clone turned up a few times. Compared with germline, one end of the junction differs, possibly owing to a read error. V gene TRBV18 combines with J gene TRBJ2-5, with unresolved D. The CDR3 spans 14 residues. Germline-derived CDR1 and CDR2 are KGHSH and LQKENI. Here the CDR3 reads CASSTGYLKESQYF. CDR3 DNA sequence: TGTGCCAGCTCCACCGGCTACCTGAAAGAGTCCCAGTACTTC.